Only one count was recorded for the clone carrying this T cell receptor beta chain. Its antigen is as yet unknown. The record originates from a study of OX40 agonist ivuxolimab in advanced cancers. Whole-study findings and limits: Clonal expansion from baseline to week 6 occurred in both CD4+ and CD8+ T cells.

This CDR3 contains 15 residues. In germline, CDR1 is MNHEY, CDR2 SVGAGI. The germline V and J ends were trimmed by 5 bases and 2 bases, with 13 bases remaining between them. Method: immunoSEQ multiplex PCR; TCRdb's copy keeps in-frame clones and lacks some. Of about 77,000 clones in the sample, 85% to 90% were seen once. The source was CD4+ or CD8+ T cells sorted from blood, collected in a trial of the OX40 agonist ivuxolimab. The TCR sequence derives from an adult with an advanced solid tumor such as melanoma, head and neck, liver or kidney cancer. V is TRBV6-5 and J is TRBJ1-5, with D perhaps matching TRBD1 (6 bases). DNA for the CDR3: TGTGCCAGCAGTCGTACAGGGAGTCGCAATCAGCCCCAGCATTTT. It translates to CASSRTGSRNQPQHF.